The 14 T cell receptor beta chains presented below share a single source sample, sequenced in a study of post-analysis software for immune sequencing data. Antigen specificity for these receptors is unknown. Unique molecular identifiers featured in each of the TCR beta cDNA libraries. A single record per CDR3 protein comes from TCRdb applying MiXCR to the PCR reads. The profile covers 750,000 to 950,000 distinct CDR3 sequences, with under 70% appearing a single time and 4.6% taken by the ten largest. Overall study findings and caveats: Compared with controls, patients had more of 4 to 6 TRBV segments, including TRBV5-6, TRBV5-1 and TRBV20-1.

The specimen was blood. The source is a girl aged 5-17 years with multiple sclerosis.

A remark on this clonotype: A read error may account for a junction end that differs from germline. This sequence joins TRBV5-1 and TRBJ2-1; D is unclear. The germline V gene encodes CDR1 SGHRS and CDR2 YFSETQ. The CDR3 is made up of 13 amino acids. The CDR3 loop reads CASTREPYNEQFF. The CDR3, as DNA: TGTGCCAGCACCCGCGAGCCCTACAATGAGCAGTTCTTC.

The J gene is TRBJ1-5, the V gene TRBV4-1; D not resolved. Germline CDR1 is MGHRA and CDR2 is YSYEKL. The CDR3 loop spans 20 amino acids. Trimming left V 0 bases short and J 0 bases short, with 21 bases between. CDR3 in DNA: TGCGCCAGCAGCCAAGATTTGGCGGGAGGGCAAATAGGTAGCAATCAGCCCCAGCATTTT. This encodes CASSQDLAGGQIGSNQPQHF.

The rearrangement links TRBV2 to TRBJ2-1; 8 nucleotides align to TRBD1. Germline V gene sequence: CDR1 SNHLY, CDR2 FYNNEI. With 6 bases clipped from V and 2 bases from J, the junction kept 6 bases outside the gene matches. The CDR3 consists of 15 residues. CDR3 bases: TGTGCCAGCAGGAAGGACAGGGTAACCTACAATGAGCAGTTCTTC. Amino acid sequence: CASRKDRVTYNEQFF.

The genes are TRBV6-2 or TRBV6-3 and TRBJ2-7; 10 nucleotides agree with TRBD2. J was trimmed by 4 bases and V by 0 bases; bases with no gene match: 3. The germline CDR1 and CDR2 sequences are MNHEY and SVGEGT. CDR3 length: 15 amino acids. The CDR3 DNA reads as TGTGCCAGCAGTTACTCGGAACTAGCGGGGTACGAGCAGTACTTC. Protein: CASSYSELAGYEQYF.

The V call is TRBV7-2, the J call TRBJ2-5; D unclear. CDR3 length: 13 residues. V lost 5 bases and J 4 bases, leaving 11 bases between the germline ends. The germline V gene encodes CDR1 SGHTA and CDR2 FQGNSA. DNA for the CDR3: TGTGCCAGCAGCCCCCGGGTTCGAGAGACCCAGTACTTC. Protein: CASSPRVRETQYF. The full variable domain, in which reference TRBV7-2 and TRBJ2-5 provide the parts outside the CDR3, is GAGVSQSPSNKVTEKGKDVELRCDPISGHTALYWYRQSLGQGLEFLIYFQGNSAPDKSGLPSDRFSAERTGGSVSTLTIQRTQQEDSAVYLCASSPRVRETQYFGPGTRLLVL.

This clonotype has just a few counts. The gene calls are TRBV12-3 or TRBV12-4 and TRBJ2-7; TRBD2 aligns across 11 bases. The CDR3 has 13 amino acids. Trimming at V came to 4 bases and at J to 10 bases, leaving 6 bases not matched to a gene. This chain's CDR3 is CASSSASGRNQYF. CDR3 nucleotides: TGTGCCAGCAGTTCGGCTAGCGGGAGGAATCAGTACTTC.

The rearrangement uses TRBV7-3 and TRBJ2-1; 11 bases are a match to TRBD2. CDR1 is SGHTA and CDR2 is FQGTGA in the germline V gene. The CDR3 length is 13 residues. The ends lost 0 bases at V and 14 bases at J; junction bases unmatched: 3. CDR3 loop: CASSLTSGRVKFF. CDR3 nucleotides: TGTGCCAGCAGCTTAACTAGCGGGAGGGTCAAGTTCTTC.

V is TRBV10-3 and J is TRBJ2-5, with unresolved D. V lost 0 bases and J 1 base, leaving 9 bases between the germline ends. The CDR3 loop spans 15 amino acids. Germline assignment: CDR1 ENHRY and CDR2 SYGVKD. CDR3 protein: CAISESGSSQETQYF. CDR3 bases: TGTGCCATCAGTGAGTCGGGCAGCAGCCAAGAGACCCAGTACTTC.

This chain links TRBV5-1 with TRBJ2-1; D is ambiguous. Germline CDR1 is SGHRS and CDR2 is YFSETQ. This CDR3 region has 15 residues. V was clipped by 3 bases and J by 6 bases, with 16 bases between them. In DNA form, the CDR3 reads TGCGCCAGCAGCTCCGGGCCCCCGGTGGGCAATGAGCAGTTCTTC. This codes for CASSSGPPVGNEQFF.

This clonotype turned up a few times. This chain links TRBV7-9 with TRBJ2-4; TRBD2 matches at 11 bases. Near its end, the DNA agrees better with TRBJ2-7, so the J call may be wrong. This CDR3 is 14 amino acids long. The V gene's germline CDR1 is SEHNR and CDR2 FQNEAQ (reference sequence). This chain's CDR3 is CASTLAGGTYEQYF. The CDR3 DNA reads TGTGCCAGCACCCTAGCGGGAGGCACCTACGAGCAGTACTTC.

The chain links TRBV5-1 to TRBJ2-7, with D possibly called TRBD1 or TRBD2 (6 bases each). CDR3 length: 16 residues. V lost 1 base and J 7 bases, leaving 21 bases between the germline ends. The germline V gene has CDR1 SGHRS and CDR2 YFSETQ. CDR3 loop: CASSLTTGTRQGEQYF. The CDR3, as DNA: TGCGCCAGCAGCTTGACCACAGGGACTCGTCAGGGGGAGCAGTACTTC. Looking up the rest from reference TRBV5-1 and TRBJ2-7 gives the full variable domain: KAGVTQTPRYLIKTRGQQVTLSCSPISGHRSVSWYQQTPGQGLQFLFEYFSETQRNKGNFPGRFSGRQFSNSRSEMNVSTLELGDSALYLCASSLTTGTRQGEQYFGPGTRLTVT.

The chain has TRBV10-3 and TRBJ1-1, with a possible D match to TRBD1 (5 bases). Germline V lookup: CDR1 ENHRY, CDR2 SYGVKD. V lost 2 bases to trimming and J lost 11 bases, with 18 bases between them. CDR3 length equals 14 residues. CDR3 sequence reads: CAISEARGRGTAFF. The CDR3 coding sequence is TGTGCCATCAGTGAGGCTCGAGGGCGGGGGACTGCTTTCTTT.

The V call is TRBV29-1, the J call TRBJ1-1, with D possibly TRBD1 on 5 matching bases. V lost 7 bases, J lost 0 bases, and 15 bases lay in between. CDR3 length: 14 residues. Per the germline V gene, CDR1 is SQVTM and CDR2 is ANQGSEA. The CDR3 loop is CSEGQSLLNTEAFF. In DNA form, the CDR3 reads TGCAGCGAGGGGCAGTCGCTTTTGAACACTGAAGCTTTCTTT.

The rearrangement uses TRBV7-6 and TRBJ2-4; D is unclear. The length of the CDR3 is 14 residues. Trimming stripped 5 bases from V and 10 bases from J, with 18 bases between. The germline V gene has CDR1 SGHVS and CDR2 FNYEAQ. Here the CDR3 DNA reads TGTGCCAGCAGCGCAAGTCCCGAGACATTGATTCAGTACTTC. It codes for CASSASPETLIQYF.